The present T cell receptor (beta chain) was sequenced within a study of blood T cell repertoires in COVID-19. Study-level information: Collection of acute and convalescent COVID-19 samples took place in the United States, Italy and Spain.

Per the original methods: For nucleated cells, counts were estimated from reference gene primer amplification. The data were produced by immunoSEQ multiplex PCR, yet TCRdb's version contains in-frame clones alone and is incomplete. V, J and clone size were drawn from that table, and D and trimming were deduced from the DNA. The repertoire has approximately 230,000 clones, roughly 80% of them found once; the top ten carry 4%. This TCR was recovered from a woman aged 40 to 55 with active or convalescent COVID-19. The sequenced material came from peripheral blood.

CDR3 sequence reads: CASSYLGGGGEKLFF. The DNA of the CDR3 is TGTGCCAGCAGTTACTTGGGAGGGGGAGGTGAAAAACTGTTTTTT. The chain joins TRBV6-6 to TRBJ1-4, with D perhaps matching TRBD1 (6 bases). Germline-derived CDR1 and CDR2 are MNHNY and SVGAGI (reference sequence). V was trimmed by 1 base and J by 7 bases, leaving 13 bases between them. This CDR3 region has 15 residues.